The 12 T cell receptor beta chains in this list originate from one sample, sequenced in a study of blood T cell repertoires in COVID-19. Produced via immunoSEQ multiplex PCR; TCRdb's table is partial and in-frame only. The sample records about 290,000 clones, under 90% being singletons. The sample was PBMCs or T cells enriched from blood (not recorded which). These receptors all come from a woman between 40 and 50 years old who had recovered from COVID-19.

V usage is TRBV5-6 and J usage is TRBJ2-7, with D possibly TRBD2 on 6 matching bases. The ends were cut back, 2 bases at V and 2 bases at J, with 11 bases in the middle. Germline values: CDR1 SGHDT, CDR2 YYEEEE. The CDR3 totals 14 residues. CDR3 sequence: CASSLGLAPYEQYF. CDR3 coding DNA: TGTGCCAGCAGCTTAGGGCTAGCGCCCTACGAGCAGTACTTC.

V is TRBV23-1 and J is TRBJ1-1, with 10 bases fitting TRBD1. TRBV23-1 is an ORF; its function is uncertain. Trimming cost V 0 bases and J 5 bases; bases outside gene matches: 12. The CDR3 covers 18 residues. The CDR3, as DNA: TGCGCCAGCAGTCAATCTGGGGGGGACAGGGGAATATGGACTGAAGCTTTCTTT. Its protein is CASSQSGGDRGIWTEAFF.

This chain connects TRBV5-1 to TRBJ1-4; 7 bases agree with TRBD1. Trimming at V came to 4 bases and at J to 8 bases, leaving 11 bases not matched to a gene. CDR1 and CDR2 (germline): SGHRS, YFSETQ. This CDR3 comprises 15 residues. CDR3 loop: CASSATGTAAEKLFF. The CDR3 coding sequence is TGCGCCAGCAGCGCAACCGGGACAGCCGCCGAAAAACTGTTTTTT. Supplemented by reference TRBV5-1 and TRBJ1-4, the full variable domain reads KAGVTQTPRYLIKTRGQQVTLSCSPISGHRSVSWYQQTPGQGLQFLFEYFSETQRNKGNFPGRFSGRQFSNSRSEMNVSTLELGDSALYLCASSATGTAAEKLFFGSGTQLSVL.

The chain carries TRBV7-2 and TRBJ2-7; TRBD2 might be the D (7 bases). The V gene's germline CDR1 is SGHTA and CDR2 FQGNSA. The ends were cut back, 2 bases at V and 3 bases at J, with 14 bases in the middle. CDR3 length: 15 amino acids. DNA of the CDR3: TGTGCCAGCAGCTTACGGGGGCCTAGCGGCTACGAGCAGTACTTC. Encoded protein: CASSLRGPSGYEQYF.

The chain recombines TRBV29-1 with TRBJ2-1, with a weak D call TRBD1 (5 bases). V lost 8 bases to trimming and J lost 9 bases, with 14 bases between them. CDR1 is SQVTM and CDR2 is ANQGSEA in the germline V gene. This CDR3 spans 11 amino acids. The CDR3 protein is CSINKGSEQFF. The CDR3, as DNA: TGCAGCATTAACAAGGGGTCTGAGCAGTTCTTC.

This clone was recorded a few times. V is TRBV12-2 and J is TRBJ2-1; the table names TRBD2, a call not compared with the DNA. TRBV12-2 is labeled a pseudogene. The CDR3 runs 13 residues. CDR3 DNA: TGTGCAAGTCGCTTAACTCGCCGCTGGGAGCAGTTCTTC. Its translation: CASRLTRRWEQFF.

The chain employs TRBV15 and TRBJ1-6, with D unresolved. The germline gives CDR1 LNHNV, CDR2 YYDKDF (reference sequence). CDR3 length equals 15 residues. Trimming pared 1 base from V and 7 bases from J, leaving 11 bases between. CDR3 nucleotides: TGTGCCACCAGCAGAGGTGGAGGAGGGAATTCACCCCTCCACTTT. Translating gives CATSRGGGGNSPLHF.

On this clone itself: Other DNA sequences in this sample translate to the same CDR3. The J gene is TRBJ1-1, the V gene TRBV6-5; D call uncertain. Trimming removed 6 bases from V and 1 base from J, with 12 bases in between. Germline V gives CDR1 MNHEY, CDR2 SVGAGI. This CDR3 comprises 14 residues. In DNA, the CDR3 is TGTGCCAGCAGCCCCCTGCGGGGGAACACTGAAGCTTTCTTT. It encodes CASSPLRGNTEAFF.

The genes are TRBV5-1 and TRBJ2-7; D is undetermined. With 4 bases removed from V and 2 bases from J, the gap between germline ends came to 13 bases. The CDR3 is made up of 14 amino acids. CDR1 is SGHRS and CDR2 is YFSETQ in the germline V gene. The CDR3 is CASSLTSSTYEQYF. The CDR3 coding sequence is TGCGCCAGCAGCCTAACCTCCTCCACCTACGAGCAGTACTTC.

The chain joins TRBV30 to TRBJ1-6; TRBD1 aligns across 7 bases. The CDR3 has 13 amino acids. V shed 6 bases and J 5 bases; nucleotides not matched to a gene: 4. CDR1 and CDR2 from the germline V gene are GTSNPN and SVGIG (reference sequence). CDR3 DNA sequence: TGTGCCTGCAAGGGACAGAATAATTCACCCCTCCACTTT. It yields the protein CACKGQNNSPLHF.

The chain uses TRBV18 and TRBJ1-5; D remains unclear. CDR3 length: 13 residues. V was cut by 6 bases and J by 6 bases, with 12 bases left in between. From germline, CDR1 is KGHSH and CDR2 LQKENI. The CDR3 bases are TGTGCCAGCTCGGACCGCGGAGGTCAGCCCCAGCATTTT. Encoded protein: CASSDRGGQPQHF.

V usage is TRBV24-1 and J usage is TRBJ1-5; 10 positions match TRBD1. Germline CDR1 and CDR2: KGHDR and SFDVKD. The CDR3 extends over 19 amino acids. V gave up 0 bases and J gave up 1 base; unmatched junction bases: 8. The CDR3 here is CATSDLGDRGGLSNQPQHF. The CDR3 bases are TGTGCCACCAGTGATTTGGGGGACAGGGGAGGCTTGAGCAATCAGCCCCAGCATTTT.